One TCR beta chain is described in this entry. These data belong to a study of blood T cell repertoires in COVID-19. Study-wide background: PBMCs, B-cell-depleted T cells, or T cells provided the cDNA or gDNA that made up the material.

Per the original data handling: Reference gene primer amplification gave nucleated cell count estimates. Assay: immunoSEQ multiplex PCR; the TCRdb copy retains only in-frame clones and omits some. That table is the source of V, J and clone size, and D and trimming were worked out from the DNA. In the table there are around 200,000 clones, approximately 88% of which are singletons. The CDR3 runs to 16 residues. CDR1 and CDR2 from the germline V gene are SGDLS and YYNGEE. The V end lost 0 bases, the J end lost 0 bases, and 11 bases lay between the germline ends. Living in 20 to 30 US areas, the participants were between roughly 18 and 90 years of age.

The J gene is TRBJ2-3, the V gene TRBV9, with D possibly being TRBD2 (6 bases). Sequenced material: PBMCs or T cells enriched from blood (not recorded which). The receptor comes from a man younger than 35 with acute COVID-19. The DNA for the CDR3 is TGTGCCAGCAGCGTAGAAGAGGGGACTAGCACAGATACGCAGTATTTT. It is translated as CASSVEEGTSTDTQYF.